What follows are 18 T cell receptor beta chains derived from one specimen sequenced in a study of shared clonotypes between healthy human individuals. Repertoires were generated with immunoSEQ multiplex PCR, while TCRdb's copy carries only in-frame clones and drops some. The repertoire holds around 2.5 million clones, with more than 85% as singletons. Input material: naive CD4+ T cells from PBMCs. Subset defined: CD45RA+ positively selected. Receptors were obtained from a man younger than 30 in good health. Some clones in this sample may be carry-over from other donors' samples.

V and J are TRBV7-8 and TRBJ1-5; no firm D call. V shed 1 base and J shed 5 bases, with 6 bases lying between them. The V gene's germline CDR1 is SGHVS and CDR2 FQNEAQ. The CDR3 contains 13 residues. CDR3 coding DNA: TGTGCCAGCAGCTTAGTTCTCCATCAGCCCCAGCATTTT. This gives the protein CASSLVLHQPQHF.

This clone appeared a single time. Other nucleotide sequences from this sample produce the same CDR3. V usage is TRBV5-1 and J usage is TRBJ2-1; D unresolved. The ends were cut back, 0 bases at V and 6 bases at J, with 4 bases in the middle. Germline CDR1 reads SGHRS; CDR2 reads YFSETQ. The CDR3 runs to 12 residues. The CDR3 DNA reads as TGCGCCAGCAGCTTGGTCGCCAATGAGCAGTTCTTC. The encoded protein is CASSLVANEQFF.

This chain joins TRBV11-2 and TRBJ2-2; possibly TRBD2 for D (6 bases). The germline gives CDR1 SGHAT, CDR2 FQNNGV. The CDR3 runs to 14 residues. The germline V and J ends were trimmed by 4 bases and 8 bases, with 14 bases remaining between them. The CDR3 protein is CASSSAKGRGELFF. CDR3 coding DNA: TGTGCCAGCAGCTCAGCAAAGGGGAGGGGGGAGCTGTTTTTT.

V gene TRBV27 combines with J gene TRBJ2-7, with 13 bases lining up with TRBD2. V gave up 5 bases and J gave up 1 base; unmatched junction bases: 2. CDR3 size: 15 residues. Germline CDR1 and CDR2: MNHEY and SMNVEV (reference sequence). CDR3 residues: CASSQLAGGSYEQYF. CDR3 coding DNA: TGTGCCAGCAGTCAACTAGCGGGAGGGTCCTACGAGCAGTACTTC.

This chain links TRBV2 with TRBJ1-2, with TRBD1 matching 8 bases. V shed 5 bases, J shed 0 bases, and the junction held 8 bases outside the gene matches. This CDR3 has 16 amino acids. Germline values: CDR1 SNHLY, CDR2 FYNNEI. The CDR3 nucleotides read TGTGCCAGCAGTCGGGACAGGCTGAAAACTAACTATGGCTACACCTTC. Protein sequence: CASSRDRLKTNYGYTF.

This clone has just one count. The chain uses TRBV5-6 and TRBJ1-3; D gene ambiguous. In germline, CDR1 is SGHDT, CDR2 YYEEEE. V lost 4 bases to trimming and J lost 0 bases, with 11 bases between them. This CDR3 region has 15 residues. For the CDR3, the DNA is TGTGCCAGCAGCCGTTCCAGGTTCTCTGGAAACACCATATATTTT. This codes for CASSRSRFSGNTIYF.

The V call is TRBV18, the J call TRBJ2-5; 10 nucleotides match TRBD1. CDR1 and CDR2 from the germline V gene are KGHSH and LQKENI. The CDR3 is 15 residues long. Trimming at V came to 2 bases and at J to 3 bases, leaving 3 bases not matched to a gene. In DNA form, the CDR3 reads TGTGCCAGCTCACCAGCGACAGGGGGCGAAGAGACCCAGTACTTC. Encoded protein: CASSPATGGEETQYF.

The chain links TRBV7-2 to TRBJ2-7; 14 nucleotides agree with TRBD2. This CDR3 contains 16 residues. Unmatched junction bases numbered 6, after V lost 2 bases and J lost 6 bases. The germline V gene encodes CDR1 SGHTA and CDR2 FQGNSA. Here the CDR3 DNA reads TGTGCCAGCAGCTTACTCGGACTAGCGGGAGGACTCGAGCAGTACTTC. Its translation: CASSLLGLAGGLEQYF.

This chain's CDR3 is CASSLFRRGQEAFF. The CDR3 DNA reads as TGCGCCAGCAGCTTGTTTAGGAGGGGGCAGGAAGCTTTCTTT. This sequence joins TRBV5-1 and TRBJ1-1, with 7 nucleotides matching TRBD1. From germline, CDR1 is SGHRS and CDR2 YFSETQ. This CDR3 is built from 14 residues. V dropped 1 base and J dropped 8; count of bases not matched to a gene: 8.

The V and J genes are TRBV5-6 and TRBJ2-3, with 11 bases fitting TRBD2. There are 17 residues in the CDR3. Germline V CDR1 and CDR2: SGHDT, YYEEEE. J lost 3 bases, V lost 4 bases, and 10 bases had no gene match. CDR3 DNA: TGTGCCAGCAGCCCCCCTAGCGGGAGGCCTGGGACAGATACGCAGTATTTT. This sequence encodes CASSPPSGRPGTDTQYF.

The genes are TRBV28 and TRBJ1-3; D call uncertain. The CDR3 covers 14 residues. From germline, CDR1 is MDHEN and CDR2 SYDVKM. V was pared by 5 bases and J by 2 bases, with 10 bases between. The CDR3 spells CASSPTYPGNTIYF. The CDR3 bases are TGTGCCAGCAGTCCGACCTATCCTGGAAACACCATATATTTT.

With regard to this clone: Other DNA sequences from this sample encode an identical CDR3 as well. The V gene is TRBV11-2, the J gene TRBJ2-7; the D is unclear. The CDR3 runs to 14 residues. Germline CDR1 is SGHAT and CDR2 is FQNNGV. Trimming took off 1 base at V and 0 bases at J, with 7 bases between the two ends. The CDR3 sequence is CASSLAPGSYEQYF. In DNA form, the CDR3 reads TGTGCCAGCAGCTTAGCGCCAGGCTCCTACGAGCAGTACTTC.

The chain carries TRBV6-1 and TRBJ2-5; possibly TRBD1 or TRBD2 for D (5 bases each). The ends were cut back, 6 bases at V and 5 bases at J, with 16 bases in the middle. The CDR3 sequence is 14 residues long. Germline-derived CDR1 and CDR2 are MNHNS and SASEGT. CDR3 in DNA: TGTGCCAGCAGAGGGACGCTACAGAGTGAGACCCAGTACTTC. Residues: CASRGTLQSETQYF.

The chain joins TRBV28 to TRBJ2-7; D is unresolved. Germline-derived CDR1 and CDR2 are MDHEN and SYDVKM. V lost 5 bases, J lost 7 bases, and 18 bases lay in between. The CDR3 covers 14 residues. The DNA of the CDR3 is TGTGCCAGCAGTGCCCCCTCCCTCTCCGGTGAGCAGTACTTC. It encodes CASSAPSLSGEQYF.

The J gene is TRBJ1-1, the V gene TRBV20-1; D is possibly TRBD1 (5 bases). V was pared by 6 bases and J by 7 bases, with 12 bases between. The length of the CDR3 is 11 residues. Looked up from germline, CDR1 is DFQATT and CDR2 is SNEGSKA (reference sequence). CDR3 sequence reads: CSAKWGSEAFF. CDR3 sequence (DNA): TGCAGTGCCAAATGGGGGAGTGAAGCTTTCTTT.

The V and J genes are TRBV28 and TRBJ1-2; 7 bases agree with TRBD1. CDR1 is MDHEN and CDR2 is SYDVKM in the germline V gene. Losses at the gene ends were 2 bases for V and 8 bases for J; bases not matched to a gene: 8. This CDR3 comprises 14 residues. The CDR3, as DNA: TGTGCCAGCAGTTTAGCGGGGACAGAGAGGGGCTACACCTTC. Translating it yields CASSLAGTERGYTF.

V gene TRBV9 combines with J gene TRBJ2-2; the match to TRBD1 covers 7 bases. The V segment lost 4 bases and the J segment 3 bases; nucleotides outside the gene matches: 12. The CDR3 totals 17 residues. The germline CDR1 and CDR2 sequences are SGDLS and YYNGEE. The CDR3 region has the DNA TGTGCCAGCAGCTCACCGTGGGGGACAGCAGACACCGGGGAGCTGTTTTTT. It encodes CASSSPWGTADTGELFF.

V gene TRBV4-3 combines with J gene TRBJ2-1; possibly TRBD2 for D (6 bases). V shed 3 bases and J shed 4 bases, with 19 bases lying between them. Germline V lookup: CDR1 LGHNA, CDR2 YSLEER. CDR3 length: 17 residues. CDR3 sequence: CASSHEAPGLLYNEQFF. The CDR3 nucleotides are TGCGCCAGCAGCCACGAGGCACCGGGACTGCTTTACAATGAGCAGTTCTTC.